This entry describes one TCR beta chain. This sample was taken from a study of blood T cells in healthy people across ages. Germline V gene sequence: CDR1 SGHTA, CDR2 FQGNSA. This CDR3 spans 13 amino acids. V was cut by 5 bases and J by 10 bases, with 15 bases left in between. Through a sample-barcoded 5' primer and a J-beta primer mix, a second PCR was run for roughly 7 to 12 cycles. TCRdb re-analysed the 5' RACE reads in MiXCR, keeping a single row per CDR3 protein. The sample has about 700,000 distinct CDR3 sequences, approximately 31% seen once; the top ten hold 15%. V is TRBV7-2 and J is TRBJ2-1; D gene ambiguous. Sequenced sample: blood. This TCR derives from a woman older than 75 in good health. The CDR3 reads CASSPGWVGEQFF. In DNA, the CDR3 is TGTGCCAGCAGCCCGGGCTGGGTTGGAGAGCAGTTCTTC. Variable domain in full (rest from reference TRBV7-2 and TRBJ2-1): GAGVSQSPSNKVTEKGKDVELRCDPISGHTALYWYRQSLGQGLEFLIYFQGNSAPDKSGLPSDRFSAERTGGSVSTLTIQRTQQEDSAVYLCASSPGWVGEQFFGPGTRLTVL.